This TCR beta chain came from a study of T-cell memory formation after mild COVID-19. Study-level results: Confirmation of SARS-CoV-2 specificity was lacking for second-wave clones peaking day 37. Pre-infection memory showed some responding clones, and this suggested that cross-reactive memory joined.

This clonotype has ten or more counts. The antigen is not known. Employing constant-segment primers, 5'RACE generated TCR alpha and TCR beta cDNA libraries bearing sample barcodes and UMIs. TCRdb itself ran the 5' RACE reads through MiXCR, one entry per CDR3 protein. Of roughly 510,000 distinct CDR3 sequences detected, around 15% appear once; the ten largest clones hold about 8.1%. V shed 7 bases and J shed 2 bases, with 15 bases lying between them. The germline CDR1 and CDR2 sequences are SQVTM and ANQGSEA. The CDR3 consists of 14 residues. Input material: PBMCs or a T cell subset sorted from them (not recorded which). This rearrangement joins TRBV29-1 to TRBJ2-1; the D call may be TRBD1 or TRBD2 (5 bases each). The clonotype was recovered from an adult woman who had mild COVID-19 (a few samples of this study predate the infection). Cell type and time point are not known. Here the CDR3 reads CSGGVPGPYNEQFF. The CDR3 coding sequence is TGCAGCGGCGGTGTTCCGGGGCCCTACAATGAGCAGTTCTTC.